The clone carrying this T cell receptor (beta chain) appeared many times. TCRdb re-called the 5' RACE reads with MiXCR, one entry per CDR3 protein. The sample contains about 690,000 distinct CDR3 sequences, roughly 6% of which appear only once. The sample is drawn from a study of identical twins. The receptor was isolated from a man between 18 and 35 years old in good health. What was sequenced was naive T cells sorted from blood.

This CDR3 is CASSPSGIQETQYF. The CDR3 DNA reads as TGTGCCAGCAGCCCCTCAGGGATACAAGAGACCCAGTACTTC. The chain uses TRBV7-2 and TRBJ2-5; D is possibly TRBD1 (5 bases). The CDR3 extends over 14 amino acids. Germline assignment: CDR1 SGHTA and CDR2 FQGNSA. V lost 5 bases and J 2 bases, leaving 12 bases between the germline ends.